The text below deals with one T cell receptor (beta chain). Its specific antigen is unknown. The record has no base qualities; no much larger clone is one base away. The data are from a study of blood T cells in healthy people across ages (dated by TCRdb to 2015 to 2017). Study-wide context: In model experiments, roughly one uniquely barcoded TCR beta cDNA molecule per two T cells was captured by template switching. The study measured age-related changes in TCR beta repertoire diversity using deep sequencing normalized with unique cDNA molecular identifiers. To avoid experimental bias, donors of different ages were randomly spread across the sequencing lanes. Two additional independent replicas of 1 million unique cDNA reads from the same blood draw were analyzed for two donors (one aged 18 to 30 and one aged 80 or older). The donors were split into four age groups: young (average about 15 years), middle-aged (around 37), aged (approximately 59) and long-lived (about 82). What the research found in general, with its limitations: Observed TCR beta diversity per million T cells fell roughly linearly with age, and a significant reduction was already apparent by age around 40. Compared with the aged group, the long-lived group had more naive CD4+ T cells, fewer expanded clones and increased TCR diversity, suggesting age selection. Estimates of total diversity based on one million sequenced T cells were considered lower bounds and underestimates. Conclusive comparison of naive and antigen-experienced compartments was prevented by the profiling of bulk unsorted PBMCs. The percentage of naive T cells measured by flow cytometry correlated strongly with observed TCR beta diversity. Because donor CMV infection status was unknown, age-related changes in expanded clonotypes were potentially confounded.

Receptor libraries were prepared by 5' RACE. Sequencing took place on an Illumina HiSeq 2500. A second about 7 to 11 cycle PCR used a sample-barcoded 5' primer and a J-beta primer mix. Each TCR beta cDNA molecule received a unique molecular identifier from a template-switch 5' adaptor carrying 12 random nucleotides. Each sample yielded at least 2.5 million CDR3-containing paired-end reads. First-strand cDNA was synthesized from all RNA with the Mint cDNA synthesis kit, primed by a TRBC-specific oligonucleotide. Following uracil-DNA glycosylase treatment, all cDNA underwent a first 18-cycle PCR with the universal primers M1SS and BC2_uni_R. In the original analysis: Normalization of each sample was performed by random selection of 1 million high-quality reads, each carrying a distinct molecular identifier. Instead of being binned into consensus sequences, reads with shared molecular identifiers were discarded. CDR3 identification, clonotype clustering and error correction used MiTCR with a Q25 quality threshold and the strictest error-elimination algorithm. Lower-bound total TCR beta diversity was estimated with a nonparametric unseen species model using Euler transformation. In TCRdb, the public reads were trimmed at Q25 with fastp and aligned with MiXCR, with productive beta chains retained. When rows share a CDR3 protein, they turn into one entry using the most common DNA and genes. None of the V and J calls come from the authors' own analysis; TCRdb made them. For this sample the table gives fewer than 1,000,000 distinct CDR3 sequences, of which around two fifths were detected only once. The biggest ten clones account for about a fifth of the sample.

V is reduced by 6 bases and J by 4 bases, leaving a spacing of 16 bases between them. The germline V gene specifies KGHSH as CDR1 and LQKENI as CDR2. The CDR3 sequence holds 15 residues, the cysteine and phenylalanine included. Only the CDR3 portion is preserved as DNA: 45 bases, with reading frame beginning at the first base. Donors were 40 or so systemically healthy Caucasian individuals from Russia aged 6 to 90 years. Each donor gave about 10 milliliters of peripheral blood, drawn into EDTA-treated Vacutainer tubes. Ficoll-Paque density-gradient centrifugation was used to isolate PBMCs, with at least 7 million obtained per sample. Total RNA, at least 6 micrograms per sample, was extracted from PBMCs with Trizol reagent. Naive CD45RAhigh/CD27high T cell percentages were measured by flow cytometry on a PBMC aliquot from every donor.

The clonotype comes from a man between 60 and 75 years old in good health. Recombination connected TRBV18 to TRBJ2-1; the D gene identity is not certain. Sequenced input: blood. The bases are TGTGCCAGCTCGGACGAGATAAAAAAGTACAATGAGCAGTTCTTC. Its coded protein is CASSDEIKKYNEQFF. Outside the CDR3, residues come from the reference TRBV18 and TRBJ2-1 proteins, so the full variable domain is: NAGVMQNPRHLVRRRGQEARLRCSPMKGHSHVYWYRQLPEEGLKFMVYLQKENIIDESGMPKERFSAEFPKEGPSILRIQQVVRGDSAAYFCASSDEIKKYNEQFFGPGTRLTVL.